The 28 T cell receptor beta chains in this list originate from one sample, sequenced in a study of T cell responses to AZD1222 COVID-19 vaccine. Clones were sequenced by immunoSEQ multiplex PCR, and TCRdb holds only the in-frame ones, with some missing. The data show 80,000 to 95,000 clones, around nine tenths seen once. Sequenced here: peripheral blood, sampled 28 days after the second AZD1222 dose. These receptors all stem from an adult who received the AZD1222 COVID-19 vaccine.

This clone appeared a single time. The chain joins TRBV28 to TRBJ1-1, with 10 bases aligning to TRBD1. This CDR3 has 16 residues. V was clipped by 5 bases and J by 0 bases; unmatched bases: 6. Germline CDR1 reads MDHEN; CDR2 reads SYDVKM. The DNA for the CDR3 is TGTGCCAGCAGTCCCCCGGGACAGGGGATGAACACTGAAGCTTTCTTT. The encoded protein is CASSPPGQGMNTEAFF. Variable domain in full (rest from reference TRBV28 and TRBJ1-1): DVKVTQSSRYLVKRTGEKVFLECVQDMDHENMFWYRQDPGLGLRLIYFSYDVKMKEKGDIPEGYSVSREKKERFSLILESASTNQTSMYLCASSPPGQGMNTEAFFGQGTRLTVV.

The chain recombines TRBV6-5 with TRBJ1-4; unclear D gene. The ends were cut back, 8 bases at V and 5 bases at J, with 3 bases in the middle. This CDR3 is 10 amino acids long. CDR1 MNHEY and CDR2 SVGAGI come from the germline V gene. DNA for the CDR3: TGTGCCAGCGTAAATGAAAAACTGTTTTTT. Translating it yields CASVNEKLFF.

The chain carries TRBV28 and TRBJ1-2; possible D gene TRBD1, 5 bases. V was pared by 7 bases and J by 7 bases, with 13 bases between. Germline V gene lookup returns CDR1 MDHEN and CDR2 SYDVKM. This CDR3 spans 12 amino acids. In DNA form, the CDR3 reads TGTGCCAGCACCCCGGGACGGTCTGGCTACACCTTC. Translating gives CASTPGRSGYTF.

This chain connects TRBV12-3 or TRBV12-4 to TRBJ1-1; TRBD1 aligns across 9 bases. The CDR3 totals 12 residues. J gave up 8 bases and V 6 bases, and 4 bases lay outside the gene matches. The CDR3 DNA reads TGTGCCAGCAGCCTGACAGGGGGAGAAGCTTTCTTT. It encodes CASSLTGGEAFF.

This chain links TRBV12-3 or TRBV12-4 with TRBJ2-3, with a weak D call TRBD2 (6 bases). Deletions cut 5 bases from V and 6 bases from J, with 12 bases between. There are 13 residues in the CDR3. The CDR3 loop reads CASSTGVTDTQYF. The CDR3 DNA is TGTGCCAGCAGTACGGGGGTAACTGATACGCAGTATTTT.

This chain joins TRBV2 and TRBJ2-2, with 11 bases matching TRBD1. The germline gives CDR1 SNHLY, CDR2 FYNNEI. The CDR3 sequence is 14 residues long. After removal of 5 bases from V and 6 bases from J, the junction contained 2 bases not matched to a gene. The CDR3 DNA is TGTGCCAGCAGTCGGGACAGGGGGGCCGGGGAGCTGTTTTTT. Translated: CASSRDRGAGELFF.

The chain uses TRBV19 and TRBJ1-5, with D hard to call. Germline lookup yields CDR1 LNHDA and CDR2 SQIVND (reference sequence). This CDR3 contains 17 residues. Trimming cost V 3 bases and J 7 bases, with 22 bases left between them. The CDR3 region has the DNA TGTGCCAGTAGTATTAGTCAGGCAGGAGCGACTGAACAGCCCCAGCATTTT. As protein: CASSISQAGATEQPQHF.

The chain employs TRBV9 and TRBJ2-3; D is uncertain. Per germline, CDR1 SGDLS and CDR2 YYNGEE. The length of the CDR3 is 11 residues. V was cut by 4 bases and J by 6 bases, with 6 bases left in between. CDR3 sequence (DNA): TGTGCCAGCAGCTTCGCCGATACGCAGTATTTT. Protein: CASSFADTQYF.

The V and J genes are TRBV7-9 and TRBJ1-5, with 7 bases lining up with TRBD1. The CDR3 spans 17 residues. The ends lost 5 bases at V and 0 bases at J; junction bases unmatched: 10. Germline CDR1 reads SEHNR; CDR2 reads FQNEAQ (reference sequence). The CDR3 region has the DNA TGTGCCAGCAGCCCGGGGACAGTCCCTTATAGCAATCAGCCCCAGCATTTT. Protein product: CASSPGTVPYSNQPQHF.

J is TRBJ1-1 and V is TRBV11-2, with D possibly TRBD1 on 6 matching bases. Trimming shortened V by 3 bases and J by 2 bases, and 10 bases separated the two germline ends. This CDR3 is 14 amino acids long. The V gene's germline CDR1 is SGHAT and CDR2 FQNNGV. CDR3 in DNA: TGTGCCAGCAGCTTTGGGGGCCCTAACACTGAAGCTTTCTTT. It yields the protein CASSFGGPNTEAFF.

The V call is TRBV10-1, the J call TRBJ1-4, with D perhaps TRBD1 (6 bases). Trimming cost V 11 bases and J 3 bases, with 13 bases left between them. Germline-derived CDR1 and CDR2 are WNHNN and SYGVQD (reference sequence). This CDR3 spans 13 amino acids. Written as DNA, the CDR3 is TGCGCCGGGTGGGGGGCAGCTAATGAAAAACTGTTTTTT. Its translation: CAGWGAANEKLFF.

This chain joins TRBV10-3 and TRBJ2-3; D remains unclear. Germline V gives CDR1 ENHRY, CDR2 SYGVKD. The ends were cut back, 6 bases at V and 0 bases at J, with 13 bases in the middle. The length of the CDR3 is 15 residues. The chain's CDR3 is CAIRRRPDSTDTQYF. As DNA, the CDR3 is TGTGCCATCAGGCGGCGCCCAGATAGCACAGATACGCAGTATTTT.

This sequence joins TRBV5-1 and TRBJ1-3, with D tentatively TRBD1 (5 bases). V was trimmed by 0 bases and J by 0 bases, leaving 13 bases between them. CDR3 length: 17 amino acids. Germline assignment: CDR1 SGHRS and CDR2 YFSETQ. The CDR3: CASSLGQGVGSGNTIYF. DNA for the CDR3: TGCGCCAGCAGCTTGGGGCAGGGTGTGGGCTCTGGAAACACCATATATTTT.

This rearrangement joins TRBV14 to TRBJ2-3; D not resolved. Trimming took 0 bases from V and 0 from J, leaving 7 bases between them. The CDR3 contains 15 residues. Germline loops: CDR1 SGHDN, CDR2 FVKESK. CDR3 sequence (DNA): TGTGCCAGCAGCCAAGAAGGTAGGAGCACAGATACGCAGTATTTT. It translates to CASSQEGRSTDTQYF.

The chain's CDR3 is CASSPRTGGLKTRYEQYF. The CDR3, as DNA: TGTGCCAGCAGTCCCCGGACAGGGGGTCTCAAAACCCGTTACGAGCAGTACTTC. The chain couples TRBV27 to TRBJ2-7; 10 nucleotides agree with TRBD1. CDR1 MNHEY and CDR2 SMNVEV come from the germline V gene (reference sequence). CDR3 size: 18 residues. J lost 4 bases, V lost 5 bases, and 17 bases had no gene match.

This sequence joins TRBV7-6 and TRBJ1-1, with D perhaps TRBD1 (5 bases). Trimming took 5 bases from V and 5 from J, leaving 18 bases between them. Germline V gives CDR1 SGHVS, CDR2 FNYEAQ. The CDR3 spans 15 residues. The CDR3 region has the DNA TGTGCCAGCAGCAGAAATAGGGGTTCTGGTACTGAAGCTTTCTTT. This codes for CASSRNRGSGTEAFF.

V usage is TRBV6-2 or TRBV6-3 and J usage is TRBJ2-1; a possible D gene is TRBD2 (6 bases). This CDR3 is built from 16 residues. Germline V gives CDR1 MNHEY, CDR2 SVGEGT. V dropped 2 bases and J dropped 9 bases, with 20 bases sitting between them. In nucleotides, the CDR3 is TGTGCCAGCAGTTACCTAGTGGAGACTAGAGGTCCTGAGCAGTTCTTC. Protein: CASSYLVETRGPEQFF.

The V gene is TRBV7-9, the J gene TRBJ2-5; D tentatively fits TRBD1 or TRBD2 (5 bases each). V was shortened by 5 bases and J by 1 base, with 11 bases between the two germline ends. Germline assignment: CDR1 SEHNR and CDR2 FQNEAQ (reference sequence). The CDR3 runs to 14 residues. As DNA, the CDR3 is TGTGCCAGCAGCCCGGGACCGTTCCAAGAGACCCAGTACTTC. Translation gives CASSPGPFQETQYF.

The V and J genes are TRBV5-1 and TRBJ1-3; 10 bases map to TRBD1. Germline V gene lookup returns CDR1 SGHRS and CDR2 YFSETQ. The CDR3 has 16 amino acids. The V and J ends lost 0 bases and 4 bases, in that order; junction bases with no gene match: 4. This CDR3 is CASSLAGTGAGNTIYF. The DNA for the CDR3 is TGCGCCAGCAGCTTGGCCGGGACAGGGGCAGGAAACACCATATATTTT.

The chain recombines TRBV6-4 with TRBJ1-4; D gene unclear. The CDR3 is made up of 13 amino acids. Germline assignment: CDR1 MRHNA and CDR2 SNTAGT. V was shortened by 9 bases and J by 1 base, with 9 bases between the two germline ends. DNA of the CDR3: TGTGCCAGGAGGGCGGTAACTAATGAAAAACTGTTTTTT. Amino acids: CARRAVTNEKLFF.

The chain links TRBV6-5 to TRBJ1-2; D is unclear. V was pared by 2 bases and J by 6 bases, with 13 bases between. The V gene's germline CDR1 is MNHEY and CDR2 SVGAGI. This CDR3 is built from 14 residues. For the CDR3, the DNA is TGTGCCAGCAGTTACGGAGGGCGAACGGATGGCTACACCTTC. Protein product: CASSYGGRTDGYTF.

The rearrangement joins TRBV10-3 to TRBJ2-1; TRBD2 matches at 8 bases. The V segment lost 7 bases and the J segment 6 bases; nucleotides outside the gene matches: 5. Germline V gives CDR1 ENHRY, CDR2 SYGVKD. The CDR3 is 13 residues long. DNA for the CDR3: TGTGCCATCAAACGGGAGGGGGGCAATGAGCAGTTCTTC. Translated, it gives CAIKREGGNEQFF.

DNA of the CDR3: TGTGCCAGCAGTGAAGTTGGAAAAAAAGGTGGCTACACCTTC. It specifies CASSEVGKKGGYTF. The chain carries TRBV6-1 and TRBJ1-2, with D unclear. CDR1 MNHNS and CDR2 SASEGT come from the germline V gene. CDR3 length: 14 residues. The V end was cut by 1 base, the J end by 7 bases, with 13 bases between.

V gene TRBV19 combines with J gene TRBJ1-2; D remains unclear. CDR1 is LNHDA and CDR2 is SQIVND in the germline V gene (reference sequence). V dropped 7 bases and J dropped 2 bases, with 14 bases sitting between them. The length of the CDR3 is 14 residues. DNA for the CDR3: TGTGCCAGTACGGGAGTCCAGAAGAACTATGGCTACACCTTC. It is translated as CASTGVQKNYGYTF.

The table lists this clone with a few counts. This chain uses TRBV27 with TRBJ2-7; the match to TRBD1 covers 9 bases. The CDR3 totals 15 residues. V trimming: 5 bases; J trimming: 5 bases; junction bases outside the gene matches: 10. Germline CDR1 reads MNHEY; CDR2 reads SMNVEV (reference sequence). The DNA of the CDR3 is TGTGCCAGCAGTCCCGGACAGGGGACGGGGGACGAGCAGTACTTC. Amino acid sequence: CASSPGQGTGDEQYF.

J is TRBJ2-1 and V is TRBV5-4; 13 nucleotides agree with TRBD2. Germline V gene sequence: CDR1 SGHNT, CDR2 YYREEE (reference sequence). J was trimmed by 7 bases and V by 4 bases; bases with no gene match: 14. The length of the CDR3 is 18 residues. CDR3 DNA sequence: TGTGCCAGCAGCCCAACTAGCGGGGGGGCCCGATTAAAGAATGAGCAGTTCTTC. Protein sequence: CASSPTSGGARLKNEQFF.

This clone occurred once. The rearrangement joins TRBV3-1 (or the pseudogene TRBV3-2) to TRBJ2-1, with 7 bases identical to TRBD2. Germline CDR1 reads LGHDT; CDR2 reads YNNKEL (reference sequence). CDR3 size: 16 residues. The V segment lost 0 bases and the J segment 4 bases; nucleotides outside the gene matches: 6. In DNA, the CDR3 is TGTGCCAGCAGCCAAGAATGGGCTAGCGGTTACAATGAGCAGTTCTTC. This gives the protein CASSQEWASGYNEQFF.

This clone has just a few counts. The chain is built from TRBV5-6 and TRBJ2-1, with TRBD1 matching 11 bases. Unmatched junction bases numbered 6, after V lost 3 bases and J lost 4 bases. In germline, CDR1 is SGHDT, CDR2 YYEEEE. The CDR3 extends over 16 amino acids. CDR3: CASSSRTGGLYNEQFF. CDR3 bases: TGTGCCAGCAGCTCACGGACAGGGGGCTTGTACAATGAGCAGTTCTTC.